This entry lists 9 T cell receptor beta chains sequenced from one sample in a study of T cell repertoires in cytomegalovirus infection. TCRdb itself ran the reads through MiXCR, one entry per CDR3 protein. The sample records about 52,000 distinct CDR3 sequences, 20% being singletons. For these TCRs, the target antigens are not known. The sequenced sample was CD8+ T cells from cultured PBMCs, obtained from culture after CMV antigen stimulation. These receptors came from a human donor in good health (CMV status not recorded). Some clones in this sample may be carry-over from other donors' samples.

V gene TRBV5-1 combines with J gene TRBJ1-5, with a tentative D call TRBD1 (6 bases). Germline values: CDR1 SGHRS, CDR2 YFSETQ. V shed 2 bases and J shed 6 bases, with 21 bases lying between them. The CDR3 is 17 amino acids. The CDR3 DNA sequence: TGCGCCAGCAGCTTTCCCCTAAGGGCAGGGGTCGTTCAGCCCCAGCATTTT. Its translation is CASSFPLRAGVVQPQHF.

This clonotype has a handful of counts. The rearrangement uses TRBV7-9 and TRBJ2-7; TRBD1 matches at 9 bases. V lost 5 bases to trimming and J lost 0 bases; unmatched junction nucleotides: 5. Germline-derived CDR1 and CDR2 are SEHNR and FQNEAQ (reference sequence). The CDR3 spans 15 residues. The CDR3 DNA reads as TGTGCCAGCAGCATGGGGACAGGGCCCTCCTACGAGCAGTACTTC. Residues: CASSMGTGPSYEQYF.

This clonotype was seen a handful of times. V usage is TRBV6-2 or TRBV6-3 and J usage is TRBJ1-1, with unresolved D. CDR1 and CDR2 from the germline V gene are MNHEY and SVGEGT. The CDR3 runs to 10 residues. The V gene lost 9 bases and the J gene lost 5 bases, with 7 bases spanning the gap. Here the CDR3 DNA reads TGTGCCAGAAACCGTACTGAAGCTTTCTTT. Its translation: CARNRTEAFF.

This clonotype was detected only a few times. This rearrangement joins TRBV7-9 to TRBJ1-1; D remains unclear. Germline V lookup: CDR1 SEHNR, CDR2 FQNEAQ (reference sequence). This CDR3 has 15 amino acids. Trimming left V 1 base short and J 4 bases short, with 13 bases between. Here the CDR3 DNA reads TGTGCCAGCAGCTTAGTTGGTGGGCGGGGCACTGAAGCTTTCTTT. Residues: CASSLVGGRGTEAFF.

The chain is built from TRBV11-2 and TRBJ2-5, with D perhaps given as TRBD1 or TRBD2 (6 bases each). Trimming shortened V by 6 bases and J by 2 bases, and 16 bases separated the two germline ends. The CDR3 is 15 residues long. Per the germline V gene, CDR1 is SGHAT and CDR2 is FQNNGV. The CDR3 DNA sequence: TGTGCCAGCAGTCCCGAAGGGGGGCTTCAAGAGACCCAGTACTTC. This codes for CASSPEGGLQETQYF.

The chain is built from TRBV14 and TRBJ2-1; D is undetermined. With 4 bases removed from V and 2 bases from J, the gap between germline ends came to 12 bases. This CDR3 is 15 amino acids long. Germline V CDR1 and CDR2: SGHDN, FVKESK. CDR3 residues: CASSPYRTPYNEQFF. CDR3 nucleotide sequence: TGTGCCAGCAGCCCTTATAGGACGCCCTACAATGAGCAGTTCTTC.

The V and J genes are TRBV27 and TRBJ1-6; possible D gene TRBD1, 6 bases. The germline gives CDR1 MNHEY, CDR2 SMNVEV (reference sequence). The V and J ends lost 6 bases and 1 base respectively, with 13 bases between them. The CDR3 is made up of 16 amino acids. CDR3 loop: CASSVRGGSYNSPLHF. CDR3 DNA: TGTGCCAGCAGCGTAAGAGGGGGTTCCTATAATTCACCCCTCCACTTT.

A few counts support this clonotype. The rearrangement joins TRBV2 to TRBJ2-1; unclear D gene. There are 14 residues in the CDR3. In germline, CDR1 is SNHLY, CDR2 FYNNEI. The V and J ends lost 8 bases and 1 base respectively, with 12 bases between them. In DNA form, the CDR3 reads TGTGCCAGCGGTTGGCTATCTTCCTACAATGAGCAGTTCTTC. Protein sequence: CASGWLSSYNEQFF.

The chain carries TRBV7-2 and TRBJ2-5; a weak D match, TRBD2 (6 bases). Germline CDR1 and CDR2: SGHTA and FQGNSA. The V end was cut by 5 bases, the J end by 4 bases, with 20 bases between. The CDR3 has 16 amino acids. The CDR3, as DNA: TGTGCCAGCAGCCCCGACGTGGGGGGATCGACAGAGACCCAGTACTTC. Amino acid sequence: CASSPDVGGSTETQYF.